This T cell receptor beta chain emerged from a study of cytomegalovirus exposure and HLA in healthy donors. General study results and limits: A later analysis found most CMV-associated TCR beta chains apparently HLA-restricted. Cytomegalovirus status, reportedly, was diagnosed with high specificity and sensitivity by the classifier. Most TCR sequences showed up rarely, but some public TCRs showed up in many donors.

The PCR had 60 Vbeta and 13 Jbeta primers. The data were produced by immunoSEQ multiplex PCR, yet TCRdb's version contains in-frame clones alone and is incomplete. Here the sample table reports roughly 50,000 clones. The CDR3 has 14 amino acids. V was trimmed by 0 bases and J by 2 bases, leaving 9 bases between them. From germline, CDR1 is SGHKS and CDR2 YYEKEE (reference sequence). A note on this clone: Its antigen is currently unknown.

Specimen: PBMCs. The sequence derives from a male donor in good health and CMV-seropositive. The genes are TRBV5-5 and TRBJ2-7; D gene unclear. The CDR3, as DNA: TGTGCCAGCAGCTTGGTTGGCAGTACCTACGAGCAGTACTTC. Translated: CASSLVGSTYEQYF. Full variable domain (outside the CDR3, taken from reference TRBV5-5 and TRBJ2-7): DAGVTQSPTHLIKTRGQQVTLRCSPISGHKSVSWYQQVLGQGPQFIFQYYEKEERGRGNFPDRFSARQFPNYSSELNVNALLLGDSALYLCASSLVGSTYEQYFGPGTRLTVT.